This paragraph covers one TCR beta chain sequence. Its matching antigen is unknown. The length of the CDR3 is 15 residues. Looked up from germline, CDR1 is MDHEN and CDR2 is SYDVKM. V shed 2 bases and J shed 1 base, with 11 bases lying between them. These data come from a study of glioma-infiltrating T cells. Study findings and constraints: Signature shared blood CDR3 motifs were enriched in low-divergence and depleted in high-divergence patients.

The iRepertoire nested amplicon-rescue multiplex PCR amplified TCR alpha and beta CDR3s from RNA. TCRdb re-analysed the multiplex PCR reads in MiXCR, keeping a single row per CDR3 protein. The table records roughly 350,000 distinct CDR3 sequences, about two fifths of them present only once. The chain joins TRBV28 to TRBJ2-5; a possible D gene is TRBD2 (5 bases). What was sequenced was glioma tissue, nonneoplastic brain tissue, or PBMCs (not recorded which). The clonotype comes from a human donor with low-grade glioma or glioblastoma, undergoing nonglioma brain surgery, or in good health (not recorded which). DNA of the CDR3: TGTGCCAGCAGTTTAGGTATTGGGAGCCAAGAGACCCAGTACTTC. Its translation is CASSLGIGSQETQYF.